This T cell receptor (beta chain) originates from a study of blood T cell repertoires in COVID-19 (TCRdb year 2020). Context from the whole study: The collaborator samples originated in the United States, Italy and Spain and spanned the acute and convalescent phases of COVID-19. The prospective study material was composed of cDNA or gDNA derived from T cells, B-cell-depleted T cells, or PBMCs. Subjects who had been exposed to COVID-19, were actively infected with it, or had recovered from it provided the deeply sampled blood TCRbeta repertoires that made up the dataset. The repertoires were released in a freely available public database meant as a resource for research on the immune response to SARS-CoV-2. The samples were drawn from the first 160 participants of the ongoing ImmuneRACE study and from 950 to 1,500 subjects provided by 6 global collaborators. The sample metadata nearly always contained a de-identified subject ID, COVID-19 status, age in years and sex. Where available, HLA class I and class II types were obtained from metadata supplied by the sample provider rather than from assay-based typing.

The paper as a whole reports these results and caveats: How much clinical and demographic metadata was included differed by source and by participant, and the metadata was provided uncurated.

Of note for this clone: This receptor's antigen is unknown. Base qualities were left out, and no much larger clone turns up one base away.

Collaborating institutions collected whole blood in K2EDTA tubes following their own protocols. For TCRbeta analysis, collaborators shipped samples as frozen whole blood, isolated PBMCs, or DNA extracted from either of those sample types. The CDR3 spans 17 residues, from the cysteine through the phenylalanine. The sequence is cut down to CDR3 DNA, 51 bases in frame from base 1. Reading the germline V gene gives CDR1 MGHRA and CDR2 YSYEKL. V is pared back by 0 bases and J by 0 bases, with 14 bases lying between the germline termini. TCRbeta CDR3 regions were amplified from genomic DNA using the immunoSEQ Assay, a bias-controlled multiplex PCR. The source study handled its data this way. The number of nucleated cells in each sample was estimated by amplification of reference gene primers within the assay. Sequence reads were collapsed and filtered to measure the absolute abundance of every unique TCRbeta CDR3 rearrangement. For each sample, productive Simpson clonality was calculated as the square root of Simpson's diversity index over productive rearrangements. TCRdb mirrors the immuneACCESS table, restricted to in-frame sequences. Some clones are absent from its copies; in checked studies, under half trace to an unresolved V gene, and the reason for the others is unknown. The DNA was the basis for D and trimming; V, J and clone size are from that table. Present in this sample are about 120,000 clones, approximately 87% of which were seen just once. About 2% of the sample lies in the top ten.

The sequencing input was peripheral blood. The TCR originated in a woman aged 45 to 65 with acute or convalescent COVID-19. This chain joins TRBV4-1 to TRBJ1-1; the D gene is perhaps TRBD1, on 5 matching bases. The CDR3 sequence is CASSQDQGALMNTEAFF. The sequenced DNA is TGCGCCAGCAGCCAAGATCAAGGGGCCCTAATGAACACTGAAGCTTTCTTT.